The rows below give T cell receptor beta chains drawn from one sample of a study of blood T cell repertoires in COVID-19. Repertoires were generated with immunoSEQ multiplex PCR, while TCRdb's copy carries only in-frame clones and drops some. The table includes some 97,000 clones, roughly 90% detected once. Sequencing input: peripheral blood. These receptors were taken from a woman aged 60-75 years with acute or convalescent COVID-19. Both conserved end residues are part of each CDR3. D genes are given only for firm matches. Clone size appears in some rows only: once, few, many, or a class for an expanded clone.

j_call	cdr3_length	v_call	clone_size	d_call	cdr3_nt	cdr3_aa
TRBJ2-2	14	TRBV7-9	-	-	TGTGCCAGCAGCTCGGGTATGAACACCGGGGAGCTGTTTTTT	CASSSGMNTGELFF
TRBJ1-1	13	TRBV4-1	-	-	TGCGCCAGCAGCCAAGTCCAGGGTACTGAAGCTTTCTTT	CASSQVQGTEAFF
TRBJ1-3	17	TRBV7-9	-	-	TGTGCCAGCAGCTTAGTTGGCCGAGCGTCCTCTGGAAACACCATATATTTT	CASSLVGRASSGNTIYF
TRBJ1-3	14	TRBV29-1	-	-	TGCAGCGTTGAAAAGGCAGGGGCAGGAAACACCATATATTTT	CSVEKAGAGNTIYF
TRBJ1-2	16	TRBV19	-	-	TGTGCCAGTAGTCCCGGCGGGACGTCAGCAATCTATGGCTACACCTTC	CASSPGGTSAIYGYTF
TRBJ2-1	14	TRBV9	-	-	TGTGCCAGCAGCACCGGGACTTTTAACAATGAGCAGTTCTTC	CASSTGTFNNEQFF
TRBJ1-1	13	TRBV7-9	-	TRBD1	TGTGCCAGCAGCTTACTAGGGGGCCCCCGAGCTTTCTTT	CASSLLGGPRAFF
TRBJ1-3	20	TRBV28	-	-	TGTGCCAGCAGCCCCCGAGGGCTTCGGACTCTACTATATTCTGGAAACACCATATATTTT	CASSPRGLRTLLYSGNTIYF
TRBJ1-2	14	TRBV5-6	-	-	TGTGCCAGCAGCTTGGGCCACTCGGGGGGTGGCTACACCTTC	CASSLGHSGGGYTF
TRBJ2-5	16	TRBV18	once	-	TGTGCCAGCTCACCCCCGGGTGGCCGAAGGGGGGAGACCCAGTACTTC	CASSPPGGRRGETQYF
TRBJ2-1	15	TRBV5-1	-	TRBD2	TGCGCCAGCAGCTTAGGACTAGCGGGAGAGAATGAGCAGTTCTTC	CASSLGLAGENEQFF
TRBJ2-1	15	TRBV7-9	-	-	TGTGCCAGCAGGATCCCGCGGGACTCAAACAATGAGCAGTTCTTC	CASRIPRDSNNEQFF
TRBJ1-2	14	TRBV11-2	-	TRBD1	TGTGCCAGCAGCACCGTACAGGGGATCAGGGGCTACACCTTC	CASSTVQGIRGYTF
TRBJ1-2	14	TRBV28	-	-	TGTGCCAGCAGTAAAACAGGGACCGACTATGGCTACACCTTC	CASSKTGTDYGYTF
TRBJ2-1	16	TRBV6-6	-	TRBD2	TGTGCCAGCAGTCCGGGACTAGCGGCCCTATACAATGAGCAGTTCTTC	CASSPGLAALYNEQFF
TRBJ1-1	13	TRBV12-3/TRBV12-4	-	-	TGTGCCAGCAGTCCCCGGTGGGGGCTCGGGGCTTTCTTT	CASSPRWGLGAFF
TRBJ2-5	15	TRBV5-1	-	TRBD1	TGCGCCAGCAGCTTGGCCGGGACAGGAGGCGAGACCCAGTACTTC	CASSLAGTGGETQYF
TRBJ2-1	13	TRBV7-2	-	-	TGTGCCAGCAGCTCGCTTCCCAGGAATGAGCAGTTCTTC	CASSSLPRNEQFF
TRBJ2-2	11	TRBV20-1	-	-	TGCAGTGCTCATGACACCGGGGAGCTGTTTTTT	CSAHDTGELFF
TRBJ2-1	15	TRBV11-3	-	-	TGTGCCAGCAGCAAAAGCTTGGGACAATACAATGAGCAGTTCTTC	CASSKSLGQYNEQFF
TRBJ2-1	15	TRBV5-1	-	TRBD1	TGCGCCAGCAAAGGGGACAGGGGGCTCTACAATGAGCAGTTCTTC	CASKGDRGLYNEQFF
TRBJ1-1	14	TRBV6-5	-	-	TGTGCCAGCAGGGAGACAGGAAAGAACACTGAAGCTTTCTTT	CASRETGKNTEAFF
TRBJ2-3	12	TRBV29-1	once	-	TGCAGCGGGGCCTCTAGCACAGATACGCAGTATTTT	CSGASSTDTQYF
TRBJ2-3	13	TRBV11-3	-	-	TGTGCCAGCAGCAGGGACTTCACAGATACGCAGTATTTT	CASSRDFTDTQYF
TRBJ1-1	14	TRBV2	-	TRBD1	TGTGCCAGCAGATACGGACAGGCGAACACTGAAGCTTTCTTT	CASRYGQANTEAFF
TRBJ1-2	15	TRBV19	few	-	TGTGCCAGTGAGGGAGACAGGACCCTGAACTATGGCTACACCTTC	CASEGDRTLNYGYTF
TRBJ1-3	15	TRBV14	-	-	TGTGCCAGCAGCCAAGTCAGGCAAGCCGGAAACACCATATATTTT	CASSQVRQAGNTIYF
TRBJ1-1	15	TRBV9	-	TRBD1	TGTGCCAGCAGCGTAGTAGGGACAGGGAACACTGAAGCTTTCTTT	CASSVVGTGNTEAFF
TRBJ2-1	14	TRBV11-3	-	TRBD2	TGTGCCAGCAGCTTAGAGGGACTATCTAGTGAGCAGTTCTTC	CASSLEGLSSEQFF
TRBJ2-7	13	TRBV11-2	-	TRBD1	TGTGCCAGCAGTGGGACAGGAGGCTACGAGCAGTACTTC	CASSGTGGYEQYF
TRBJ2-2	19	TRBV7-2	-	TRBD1	TGTGCCAGCAGCTTAGCGCCACCGGGACAGATAAAGAACACCGGGGAGCTGTTTTTT	CASSLAPPGQIKNTGELFF
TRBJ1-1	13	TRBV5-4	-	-	TGTGCCAGCAGCTCGGGACAGAACACTGAAGCTTTCTTT	CASSSGQNTEAFF
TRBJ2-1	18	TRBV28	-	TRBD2	TGTGCCAGCAGCCAAACTAACCCGGGACTAGCGGGAAAGAATGAGCAGTTCTTC	CASSQTNPGLAGKNEQFF
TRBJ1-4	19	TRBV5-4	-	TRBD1	TGTGCCAGCAGCTTGGGGGGCGGACAGGGTGGCCGGAATAATGAAAAACTGTTTTTT	CASSLGGGQGGRNNEKLFF
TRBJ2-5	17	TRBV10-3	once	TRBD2	TGTGCCATCAGTGACTTAACCACTAGCGGCGCCAGTGGGACCCAGTACTTC	CAISDLTTSGASGTQYF
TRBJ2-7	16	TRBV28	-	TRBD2	TGTGCCAGCAGTCTCGGACTAGCGGGAGTTCGGTACGAGCAGTACTTC	CASSLGLAGVRYEQYF
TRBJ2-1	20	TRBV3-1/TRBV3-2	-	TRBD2	TGTGCCAGCAGCCAAGAAAGAAGGGGGACTAGCGGGAGCATAGGGTATGAGCAGTTCTTC	CASSQERRGTSGSIGYEQFF
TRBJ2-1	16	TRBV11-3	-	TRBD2	TGTGCCAGCAGCTCCCCCACTAGCGGAGTGGGGAATGAGCAGTTCTTC	CASSSPTSGVGNEQFF
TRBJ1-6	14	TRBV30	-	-	TGTGCCTGGGGCCTTGGGCAGGGGTTTTCGCCCCTCCACTTT	CAWGLGQGFSPLHF
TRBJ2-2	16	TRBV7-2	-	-	TGTGCCAGCAGCTTAGGATCCAGGCCTAACACCGGGGAGCTGTTTTTT	CASSLGSRPNTGELFF
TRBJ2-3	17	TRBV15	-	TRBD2	TGTGCCACCAGCAGGGGCCTAGGACTAGCGAACACAGATACGCAGTATTTT	CATSRGLGLANTDTQYF
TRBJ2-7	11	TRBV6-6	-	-	TGTGCCAGCAGTCCGAGCCACGAGCAGTACTTC	CASSPSHEQYF
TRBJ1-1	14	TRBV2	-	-	TGTGCCAGCAGTGTATCCGCAGGATACACTGAAGCTTTCTTT	CASSVSAGYTEAFF
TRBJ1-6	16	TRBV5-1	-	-	TGCGCCAGCAGCTTGGCAGGCAGCTCCTATAATTCACCCCTCCACTTT	CASSLAGSSYNSPLHF
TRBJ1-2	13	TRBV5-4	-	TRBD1	TGTGCCAGCAGCTCAATAGGGGGCGTTGGCTACACCTTC	CASSSIGGVGYTF
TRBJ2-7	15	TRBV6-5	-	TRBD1	TGTGCCAGCAGTTACTACCCGGGACAGAGATACGAGCAGTACTTC	CASSYYPGQRYEQYF
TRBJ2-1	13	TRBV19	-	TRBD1	TGTGCCAGTAGTATCGGGACAGCCGGGGAGCAGTTCTTC	CASSIGTAGEQFF
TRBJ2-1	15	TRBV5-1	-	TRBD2	TGCGCCAGCAGCTTGGTGGGACTAGCGAACAATGAGCAGTTCTTC	CASSLVGLANNEQFF
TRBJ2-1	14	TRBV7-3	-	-	TGTGCCAGCAGCTTAGACGGCCCGGGTAATGAGCAGTTCTTC	CASSLDGPGNEQFF
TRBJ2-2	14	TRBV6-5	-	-	TGTGCCAGCAGTTCCGGGTCCCTAACCGGGGAGCTGTTTTTT	CASSSGSLTGELFF
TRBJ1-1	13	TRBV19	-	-	TGTGCCAGTGTTGGCGGTGGGAACACTGAAGCTTTCTTT	CASVGGGNTEAFF
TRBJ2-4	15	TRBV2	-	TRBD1	TGTGCCAGCCAGAGGGACAGACCAGCCAAAAACATTCAGTACTTC	CASQRDRPAKNIQYF
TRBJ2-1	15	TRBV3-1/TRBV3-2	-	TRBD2	TGTGCCAGCAGCCTTACGACTAGCGGGATAAATGAGCAGTTCTTC	CASSLTTSGINEQFF
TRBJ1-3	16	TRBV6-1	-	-	TGTGCCAGCAGTGAAGAGGCAGGCCTCTCTGGAAACACCATATATTTT	CASSEEAGLSGNTIYF
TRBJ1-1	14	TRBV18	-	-	TGTGCCAGCTCAGTTGGACAAAAAAACACTGAAGCTTTCTTT	CASSVGQKNTEAFF